The 5 T cell receptor beta chains given below trace back to one sample, sequenced in a study of T cell changes during pregnancy in multiple sclerosis. Method: immunoSEQ multiplex PCR; TCRdb's copy keeps in-frame clones and lacks some. The sample records under 65,000 clones, 92% being singletons. Sequenced material: CD4+ T cells from peripheral blood mononuclear cells, taken after pregnancy. The receptors stem from a female donor with multiple sclerosis, enrolled in a pregnancy study.

The V and J genes are TRBV9 and TRBJ1-5, with 7 bases that match TRBD1. From germline, CDR1 is SGDLS and CDR2 YYNGEE. The CDR3 is 15 amino acids. J was trimmed by 6 bases and V by 7 bases; bases with no gene match: 13. CDR3 DNA: TGTGCCAGCGGGCGGGGAAGGGGGCTTGGTCAGCCCCAGCATTTT. This gives the protein CASGRGRGLGQPQHF.

The sample holds one count of this clone. This sequence joins TRBV4-2 and TRBJ2-3; 14 bases are a match to TRBD2. The germline CDR1 and CDR2 sequences are LGHNA and YNFKEQ. Germline trimming cut 6 bases from V and 2 bases from J; bases unmatched to any gene: 16. The CDR3 runs to 20 residues. The CDR3 reads CASRRSGTSGGQSLTDTQYF. In DNA form, the CDR3 reads TGTGCCAGCAGAAGGAGTGGGACTAGCGGGGGTCAAAGCCTCACAGATACGCAGTATTTT.

The rearrangement joins TRBV7-2 to TRBJ2-1, with D perhaps TRBD2 (7 bases). The CDR3 runs 18 residues. V gave up 0 bases and J gave up 1 base, with 16 bases separating them. Germline CDR1 and CDR2: SGHTA and FQGNSA. CDR3 residues: CASSLAGARRGSYNEQFF. CDR3 nucleotide sequence: TGTGCCAGCAGCTTAGCGGGGGCGAGGCGGGGGTCCTACAATGAGCAGTTCTTC.

The chain joins TRBV10-3 to TRBJ1-1; a possible D gene is TRBD1 (5 bases). The V gene lost 4 bases and the J gene lost 2 bases, with 8 bases spanning the gap. CDR1 and CDR2 (germline): ENHRY, SYGVKD. This CDR3 region has 13 residues. This CDR3 is CAISVQGNTEAFF. CDR3 DNA sequence: TGTGCCATCAGTGTCCAGGGAAACACTGAAGCTTTCTTT.

The chain couples TRBV19 to TRBJ1-5; D not certain. The germline V gene has CDR1 LNHDA and CDR2 SQIVND (reference sequence). Trimming stripped 1 base from V and 9 bases from J, with 10 bases between. This CDR3 is 13 amino acids long. The CDR3 region is CASSIGLASPQHF. The CDR3 DNA sequence: TGTGCCAGTAGTATAGGCCTGGCCTCGCCCCAGCATTTT.